This T cell receptor (beta chain) is from a study of cytomegalovirus exposure and HLA in healthy donors. Remarks on this clone: Its antigen is still unknown.

Researchers ran the PCR with 60 Vbeta and 13 Jbeta primers. The protocol was immunoSEQ multiplex PCR, while the TCRdb copy is restricted to in-frame clones and leaves out a portion. The sample records about 120,000 clones, roughly 70% being singletons. Germline assignment: CDR1 SEHNR and CDR2 FQNEAQ (reference sequence). With 5 bases clipped from V and 2 bases from J, the junction kept 3 bases outside the gene matches. CDR3 length: 14 amino acids. General study findings and limits: Some V segments (TRBV6-2 and TRBV6-3 among them) were excluded as indistinguishable. A link between a missense DCLRE1C variant and TCR beta V- and J-gene trimming emerged from a later analysis. Among the most significant clusters, several appeared linked to common viral pathogens in a later analysis.

The sequence was obtained from a woman in her 50s in good health and CMV-seropositive. The chain joins TRBV7-9 to TRBJ2-1; 7 positions match TRBD2. Sequenced sample: PBMCs. The CDR3: CASSLRGAYNEQFF. CDR3 DNA sequence: TGTGCCAGCAGCCTCCGGGGGGCCTACAATGAGCAGTTCTTC.